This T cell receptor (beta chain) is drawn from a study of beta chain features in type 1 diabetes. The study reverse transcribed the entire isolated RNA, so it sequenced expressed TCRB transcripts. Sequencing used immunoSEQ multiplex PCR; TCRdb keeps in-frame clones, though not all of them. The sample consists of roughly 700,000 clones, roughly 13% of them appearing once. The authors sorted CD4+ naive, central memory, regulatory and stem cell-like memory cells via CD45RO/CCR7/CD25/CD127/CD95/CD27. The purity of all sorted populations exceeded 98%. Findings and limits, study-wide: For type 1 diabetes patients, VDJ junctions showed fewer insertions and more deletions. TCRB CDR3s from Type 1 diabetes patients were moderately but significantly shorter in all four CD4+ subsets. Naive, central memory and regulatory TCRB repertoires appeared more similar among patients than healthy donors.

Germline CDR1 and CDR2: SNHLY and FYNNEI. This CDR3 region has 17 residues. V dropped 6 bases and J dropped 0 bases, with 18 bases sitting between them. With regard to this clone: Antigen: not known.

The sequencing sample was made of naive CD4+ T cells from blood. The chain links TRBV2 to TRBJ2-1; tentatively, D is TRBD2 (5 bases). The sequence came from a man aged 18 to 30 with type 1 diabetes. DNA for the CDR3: TGTGCCAGCAGCAAGGGAGCTGGATCGCTCTCCTACAATGAGCAGTTCTTC. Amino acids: CASSKGAGSLSYNEQFF.